The 5 T cell receptor beta chains reported below all come from one sample, sequenced in a study of blood T cell repertoires in COVID-19. Sequencing was performed with immunoSEQ multiplex PCR; in TCRdb, only in-frame clones are kept and a portion is missing. The table shows approximately 210,000 clones, with roughly nine tenths occurring only once. The specimen was peripheral blood. The receptors were gathered from a man between 25 and 39 years old with acute or convalescent COVID-19.

The chain recombines TRBV5-1 with TRBJ1-4; D not certain. Trimming took 2 bases from V and 8 from J, leaving 7 bases between them. The CDR3 loop spans 12 amino acids. The germline V gene has CDR1 SGHRS and CDR2 YFSETQ. Written as DNA, the CDR3 is TGCGCCAGCAGCTTAGTTCGGGAAAAACTGTTTTTT. Its protein product is CASSLVREKLFF.

V is TRBV13 and J is TRBJ2-5; maybe TRBD2 (6 bases). The CDR3 has 15 amino acids. CDR1 PRHDT and CDR2 FYEKMQ come from the germline V gene (reference sequence). Trimming stripped 2 bases from V and 4 bases from J, with 14 bases between. For the CDR3, the DNA is TGTGCCAGCAGCTTAAAGTGGGGGGAAGTAGAGACCCAGTACTTC. As protein: CASSLKWGEVETQYF.

CDR3 residues: CAWSLHYSYEQYF. The CDR3 nucleotides are TGTGCCTGGAGTTTGCACTACTCCTACGAGCAGTACTTC. The chain joins TRBV30 to TRBJ2-7; D remains ambiguous. V shed 2 bases and J shed 0 bases, with 8 bases lying between them. The length of the CDR3 is 13 residues. Germline loops: CDR1 GTSNPN, CDR2 SVGIG (reference sequence).

The V and J genes are TRBV19 and TRBJ2-1; 7 positions match TRBD1. In germline, CDR1 is LNHDA, CDR2 SQIVND (reference sequence). CDR3 size: 13 residues. V gave up 4 bases and J gave up 13 bases; unmatched junction bases: 10. CDR3 in amino acids: CASSTQTGVSQFF. DNA of the CDR3: TGTGCCAGTAGTACCCAAACAGGGGTTTCCCAGTTCTTC.

V is TRBV7-6 and J is TRBJ2-2; possibly TRBD2 for D (6 bases). Germline V CDR1 and CDR2: SGHVS, FNYEAQ. V lost 0 bases and J 4 bases, leaving 15 bases between the germline ends. This CDR3 has 17 amino acids. CDR3 protein: CASSLASREIRTGELFF. The DNA for the CDR3 is TGTGCCAGCAGCTTAGCTAGCCGGGAGATCCGCACCGGGGAGCTGTTTTTT.